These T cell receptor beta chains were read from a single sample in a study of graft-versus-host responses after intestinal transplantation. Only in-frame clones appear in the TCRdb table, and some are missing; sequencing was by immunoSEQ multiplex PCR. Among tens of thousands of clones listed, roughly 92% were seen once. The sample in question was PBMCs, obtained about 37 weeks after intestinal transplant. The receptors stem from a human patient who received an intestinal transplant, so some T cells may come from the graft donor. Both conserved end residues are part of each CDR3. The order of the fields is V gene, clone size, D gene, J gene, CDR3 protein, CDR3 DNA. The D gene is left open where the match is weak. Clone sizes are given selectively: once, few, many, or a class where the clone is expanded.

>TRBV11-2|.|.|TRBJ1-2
CASSFTRDSWGYTF
TGTGCCAGCAGCTTTACTCGGGACTCTTGGGGCTACACCTTC
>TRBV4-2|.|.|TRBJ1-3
CASSQERARSGNTIYF
TGTGCCAGCAGCCAAGAAAGGGCCCGCTCTGGAAACACCATATATTTT
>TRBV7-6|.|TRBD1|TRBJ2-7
CASSSTQGAGEQYF
TGTGCCAGCAGCTCAACTCAGGGGGCAGGGGAGCAGTACTTC
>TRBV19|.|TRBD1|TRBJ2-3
CASIRAGTGGKDTQYF
TGTGCCAGTATTAGGGCCGGGACAGGGGGCAAAGATACGCAGTATTTT
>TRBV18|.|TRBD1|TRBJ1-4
CASSPNRDRDEKLFF
TGTGCCAGCTCACCTAACCGGGACAGGGACGAAAAACTGTTTTTT
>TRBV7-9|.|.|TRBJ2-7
CASSSGFLYEQYF
TGTGCCAGCAGCTCCGGGTTCCTCTACGAGCAGTACTTC
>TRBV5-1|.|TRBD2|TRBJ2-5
CASSWGRDEQHF
TGCGCCAGCAGCTGGGGGAGGGACGAGCAGCACTTC
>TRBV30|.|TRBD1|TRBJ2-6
CAWSVGGAAGANVLTF
TGTGCCTGGAGTGTAGGGGGCGCTGCCGGGGCCAACGTCCTGACTTTC
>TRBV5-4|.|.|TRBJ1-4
CASSLDPHKSTNEKLFF
TGTGCCAGCAGCTTGGATCCGCACAAGTCAACTAATGAAAAACTGTTTTTT
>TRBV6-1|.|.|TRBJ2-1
CASSLSRNEQFF
TGTGCCAGCAGTCTGTCGCGAAATGAGCAGTTCTTC
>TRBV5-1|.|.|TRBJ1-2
CASSLAVDYGYTF
TGCGCCAGCAGCTTGGCGGTCGACTATGGCTACACCTTC
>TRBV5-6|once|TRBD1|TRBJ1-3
CASSLAPPGQVSSGNTIYF
TGTGCCAGCAGCTTGGCCCCACCGGGACAGGTGTCCTCTGGAAACACCATATATTTT
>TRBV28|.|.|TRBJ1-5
CASSSPYSNQPQHF
TGTGCCAGCAGTTCCCCCTATAGCAATCAGCCCCAGCATTTT
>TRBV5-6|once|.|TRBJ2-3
CASLDGDTQYF
TGTGCCAGCCTAGACGGGGATACGCAGTATTTT
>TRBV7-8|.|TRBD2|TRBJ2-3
CASSLASASGTDTQYF
TGTGCCAGCAGCTTAGCGTCGGCTAGCGGGACAGATACGCAGTATTTT
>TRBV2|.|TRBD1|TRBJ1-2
CASNPGQGYGYTF
TGTGCCAGCAACCCGGGACAGGGCTATGGCTACACCTTC
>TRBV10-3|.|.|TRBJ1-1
CAIRKLGGGAEAFF
TGTGCCATCAGGAAACTGGGAGGGGGGGCGGAAGCTTTCTTT
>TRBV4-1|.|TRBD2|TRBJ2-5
CASSREAGVVETQYF
TGCGCCAGCAGCCGAGAAGCGGGAGTGGTCGAGACCCAGTACTTC
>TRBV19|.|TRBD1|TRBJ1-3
CASSTRYGQVLSGNTIYF
TGTGCCAGTAGTACCCGATATGGACAGGTACTCTCTGGAAACACCATATATTTT
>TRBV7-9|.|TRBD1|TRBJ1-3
CASSAKEPGQLNTIYF
TGTGCCAGCAGCGCTAAAGAACCGGGACAGTTAAACACCATATATTTT
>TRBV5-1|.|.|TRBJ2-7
CASSLDGSSEEQYF
TGCGCCAGCAGCTTGGATGGCAGCTCAGAGGAGCAGTACTTC
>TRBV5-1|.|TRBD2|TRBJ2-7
CASSFREGLYEQYF
TGCGCCAGCAGCTTCCGGGAGGGCCTCTACGAGCAGTACTTC